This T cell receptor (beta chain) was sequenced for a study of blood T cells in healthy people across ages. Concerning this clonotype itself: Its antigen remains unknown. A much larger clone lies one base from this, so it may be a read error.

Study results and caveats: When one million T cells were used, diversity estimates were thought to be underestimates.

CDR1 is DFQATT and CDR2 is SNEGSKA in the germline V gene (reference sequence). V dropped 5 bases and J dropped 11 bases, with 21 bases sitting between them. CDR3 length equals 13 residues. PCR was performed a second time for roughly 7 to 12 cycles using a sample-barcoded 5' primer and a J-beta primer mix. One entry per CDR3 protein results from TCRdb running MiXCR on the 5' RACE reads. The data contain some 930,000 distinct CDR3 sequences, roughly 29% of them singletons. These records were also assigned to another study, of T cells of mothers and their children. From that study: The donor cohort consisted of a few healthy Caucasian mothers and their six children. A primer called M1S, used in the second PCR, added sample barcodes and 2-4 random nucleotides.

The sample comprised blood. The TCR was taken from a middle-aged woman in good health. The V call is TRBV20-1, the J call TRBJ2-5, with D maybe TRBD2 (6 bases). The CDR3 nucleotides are TGCAGTGCTGGAGGGACGTCGTTGGGGGAGCAGTACTTC. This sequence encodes CSAGGTSLGEQYF.